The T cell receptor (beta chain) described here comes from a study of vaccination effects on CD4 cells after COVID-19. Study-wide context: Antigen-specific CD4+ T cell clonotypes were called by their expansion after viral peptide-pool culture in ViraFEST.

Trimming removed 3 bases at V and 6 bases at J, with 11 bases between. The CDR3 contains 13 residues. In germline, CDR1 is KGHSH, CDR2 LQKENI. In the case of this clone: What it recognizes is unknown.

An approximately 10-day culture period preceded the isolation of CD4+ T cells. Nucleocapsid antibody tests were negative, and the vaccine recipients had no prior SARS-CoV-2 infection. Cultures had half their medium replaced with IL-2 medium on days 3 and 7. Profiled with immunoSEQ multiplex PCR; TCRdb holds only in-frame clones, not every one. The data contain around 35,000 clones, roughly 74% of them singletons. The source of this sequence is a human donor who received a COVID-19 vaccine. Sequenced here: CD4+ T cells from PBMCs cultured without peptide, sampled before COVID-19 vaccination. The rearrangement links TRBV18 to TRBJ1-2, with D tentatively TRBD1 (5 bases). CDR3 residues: CASSPAGLDGYTF. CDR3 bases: TGTGCCAGCTCACCGGCAGGGTTGGATGGCTACACCTTC. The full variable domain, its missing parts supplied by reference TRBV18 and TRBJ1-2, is NAGVMQNPRHLVRRRGQEARLRCSPMKGHSHVYWYRQLPEEGLKFMVYLQKENIIDESGMPKERFSAEFPKEGPSILRIQQVVRGDSAAYFCASSPAGLDGYTFGSGTRLTVV.